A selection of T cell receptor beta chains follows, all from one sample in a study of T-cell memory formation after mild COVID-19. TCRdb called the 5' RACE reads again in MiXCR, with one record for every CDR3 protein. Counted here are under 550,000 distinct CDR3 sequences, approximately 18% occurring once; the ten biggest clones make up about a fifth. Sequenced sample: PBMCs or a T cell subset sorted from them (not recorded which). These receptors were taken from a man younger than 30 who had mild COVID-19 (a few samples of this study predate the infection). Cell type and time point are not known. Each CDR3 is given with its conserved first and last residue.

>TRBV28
CASYPADNEKLFF
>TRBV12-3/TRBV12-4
CASTKLEASDTQYF
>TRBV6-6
CASSLPDVSDNEQFF
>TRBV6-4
CASSVPGQATEAFF
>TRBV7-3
CASSLIAGAAEAFF
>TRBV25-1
CASSENWPSSYNEQFF
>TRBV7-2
CASSLVIAGGETQYF
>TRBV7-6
CASSFTGTSQETQYF
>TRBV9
CASSVEGPPDTQYF
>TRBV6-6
CASSYLRERGLGMDTQYF
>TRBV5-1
CASSPLPAYEQYF
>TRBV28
CASSSLQKGTDTQYF
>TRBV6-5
CASRFRDRAMNTEAFF
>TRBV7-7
CASSLGDWPSGGANTGELFF
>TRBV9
CARSVAEGLYGYTF
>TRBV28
CASTPPRGATSTDTQYF